Below, one T cell receptor (beta chain) is given with its context. After isolation, RNA underwent reverse transcription to generate cDNA as the sequencing template. The table came from immunoSEQ multiplex PCR; TCRdb's copy has only in-frame clones and leaves some out. The table shows over 150,000 clones, with less than 70% occurring only once. Trimming removed 5 bases at V and 5 bases at J, with 18 bases between. The CDR3 spans 16 residues. Germline loops: CDR1 SNHLY, CDR2 FYNNEI. Treatment indicated: oral pan-JAK inhibitor, 5-10 mg twice daily. From alopecia areata patients, lesional scalp punch biopsies and peripheral blood were collected. PBMCs were stained for CD3, CD4 and CD8, and CD4+ and CD8+ T cells were sorted. The data were taken from a study of CD8+ T cells in alopecia areata. Study as a whole: Twice a day, 5 to 10 mg of oral tofacitinib was administered to treated patients. A 6-month period off drug followed tofacitinib, which lasted 6 to 18 months.

The sample in question was CD8+ T cells sorted from blood, obtained at week 24, from a patient treated with tofacitinib. The rearrangement uses TRBV2 and TRBJ1-4; unclear D gene. The TCR originated in a human donor with alopecia areata. The CDR3 DNA reads TGTGCCAGCAGTAACCAAAGAGGGCACTCGAATGAAAAACTGTTTTTT. Translation gives CASSNQRGHSNEKLFF. Supplemented by reference TRBV2 and TRBJ1-4, the full variable domain reads EPEVTQTPSHQVTQMGQEVILRCVPISNHLYFYWYRQILGQKVEFLVSFYNNEISEKSEIFDDQFSVERPDGSNFTLKIRSTKLEDSAMYFCASSNQRGHSNEKLFFGSGTQLSVL.